The 30 T cell receptor beta chains given below trace back to one sample, sequenced in a study of blood T cell repertoires in COVID-19. The repertoire was sequenced with immunoSEQ multiplex PCR; TCRdb's copy has only in-frame clones and lacks some. The sample contains about 200,000 clones, about 90% of which appear only once. Sequences were obtained from peripheral blood. The source of these receptors is a woman in her 70s with acute or convalescent COVID-19.

The chain couples TRBV7-2 to TRBJ2-1; 11 nucleotides align to TRBD2. Germline assignment: CDR1 SGHTA and CDR2 FQGNSA. Germline trimming cut 6 bases from V and 4 bases from J; bases unmatched to any gene: 11. The CDR3 consists of 17 residues. DNA for the CDR3: TGTGCCAGCAGGAGGGGACCCGGGACTAGCGGTTACAATGAGCAGTTCTTC. Protein product: CASRRGPGTSGYNEQFF.

The V gene is TRBV28, the J gene TRBJ1-4; 12 bases match TRBD1. Germline loops: CDR1 MDHEN, CDR2 SYDVKM. Unmatched junction bases numbered 6, after V lost 2 bases and J lost 8 bases. The CDR3 loop spans 16 amino acids. CDR3 protein: CASSLRGTGGVEKLFF. In DNA form, the CDR3 reads TGTGCCAGCAGTTTACGGGGGACAGGGGGCGTCGAAAAACTGTTTTTT.

This chain links TRBV10-1 with TRBJ2-1; D possibly corresponds to TRBD2 (6 bases). The V gene lost 10 bases and the J gene lost 5 bases, with 21 bases spanning the gap. CDR1 WNHNN and CDR2 SYGVQD come from the germline V gene (reference sequence). This CDR3 contains 15 residues. In DNA form, the CDR3 reads TGCGCCACCAGAAGGTGGCGGGGTTGGAACAATGAGCAGTTCTTC. Translated: CATRRWRGWNNEQFF.

The chain is built from TRBV7-9 and TRBJ2-7; the match to TRBD1 covers 7 bases. This CDR3 spans 16 amino acids. From germline, CDR1 is SEHNR and CDR2 FQNEAQ (reference sequence). V dropped 1 base and J dropped 0; count of bases not matched to a gene: 6. The CDR3 is CASSLGQGPISYEQYF. Here the CDR3 DNA reads TGTGCCAGCAGCTTAGGACAGGGCCCAATCTCCTACGAGCAGTACTTC. Based on the CDR3 plus reference TRBV7-9 and TRBJ2-7, the full variable domain is DTGVSQNPRHKITKRGQNVTFRCDPISEHNRLYWYRQTLGQGPEFLTYFQNEAQLEKSRLLSDRFSAERPKGSFSTLEIQRTEQGDSAMYLCASSLGQGPISYEQYFGPGTRLTVT.

This chain uses TRBV7-9 with TRBJ1-1; 7 bases are a match to TRBD1. The length of the CDR3 is 14 residues. V shed 4 bases, J shed 3 bases, and the junction held 5 bases outside the gene matches. The germline gives CDR1 SEHNR, CDR2 FQNEAQ (reference sequence). The CDR3 reads CASSSSGQHTEAFF. CDR3 sequence (DNA): TGTGCCAGCAGCTCCTCGGGACAGCACACTGAAGCTTTCTTT.

The chain links TRBV5-1 to TRBJ2-7; D is perhaps TRBD2 (6 bases). Germline values: CDR1 SGHRS, CDR2 YFSETQ. CDR3 length equals 19 residues. V dropped 4 bases and J dropped 0 bases, with 26 bases sitting between them. The CDR3 sequence is CASSESRGTPKSLSYEQYF. DNA of the CDR3: TGCGCCAGCAGCGAATCACGGGGGACTCCGAAAAGTCTCTCCTACGAGCAGTACTTC.

The chain recombines TRBV14 with TRBJ2-1; tentative D call: TRBD2 (7 bases). V was pared by 0 bases and J by 10 bases, with 13 bases between. Germline V gene data show CDR1 as SGHDN and CDR2 as FVKESK. This CDR3 is built from 14 residues. This CDR3 is CASSQDLGGTEQFF. The DNA for the CDR3 is TGTGCCAGCAGCCAAGATTTGGGGGGGACAGAGCAGTTCTTC.

This chain links TRBV7-9 with TRBJ2-1; a weak D match, TRBD1 (8 bases). The CDR3 covers 16 residues. Germline V gene data show CDR1 as SEHNR and CDR2 as FQNEAQ (reference sequence). Trimming stripped 5 bases from V and 10 bases from J, with 24 bases between. The CDR3 DNA is TGTGCCAGCAGCCGCCGGGGGGACAGGCCTCCCTCAGAGCAGTTCTTC. This encodes CASSRRGDRPPSEQFF.

The chain links TRBV28 to TRBJ1-2, with TRBD1 matching 8 bases. The CDR3 has 12 amino acids. Trimming removed 8 bases from V and 7 bases from J; junction bases left unmatched: 6. Per germline, CDR1 MDHEN and CDR2 SYDVKM. CDR3 in DNA: TGTGCCAGCGGGGACAGGTTCTCTGGCTACACCTTC. Protein product: CASGDRFSGYTF.

The chain recombines TRBV5-8 with TRBJ1-4; D is uncertain. CDR1 and CDR2 from the germline V gene are SGHTS and YDEGEE. The V end was cut by 0 bases, the J end by 6 bases, with 9 bases between. The CDR3 spans 14 residues. CDR3 sequence (DNA): TGTGCCAGCAGCTTGGGCCAAGCCCATGAAAAACTGTTTTTT. It encodes CASSLGQAHEKLFF.

The chain combines TRBV14 with TRBJ2-1, with D possibly matching TRBD2 (5 bases). Germline values: CDR1 SGHDN, CDR2 FVKESK. This CDR3 has 18 amino acids. V was clipped by 2 bases and J by 0 bases, with 17 bases between them. CDR3 in DNA: TGTGCCAGCAGCCAAACCCCTGGCTCGGGGAGCTCCTACAATGAGCAGTTCTTC. Its protein product is CASSQTPGSGSSYNEQFF. The full variable domain, with the rest looked up from reference TRBV14 and TRBJ2-1, is EAGVTQFPSHSVIEKGQTVTLRCDPISGHDNLYWYRRVMGKEIKFLLHFVKESKQDESGMPNNRFLAERTGGTYSTLKVQPAELEDSGVYFCASSQTPGSGSSYNEQFFGPGTRLTVL.

CDR3 coding DNA: TGTGCCAGCAGCCCACGACTAGCGGGAGCGGATACGCAGTATTTT. This sequence encodes CASSPRLAGADTQYF. The chain joins TRBV9 to TRBJ2-3; 12 bases are shared with TRBD2. Germline V gene sequence: CDR1 SGDLS, CDR2 YYNGEE. The V gene end was trimmed by 4 bases and the J gene end by 6 bases; junction bases not matched to a gene: 6. This CDR3 is built from 15 residues.

This clone has only a few counts. The V call is TRBV10-1, the J call TRBJ2-5, with unresolved D. Germline values: CDR1 WNHNN, CDR2 SYGVQD (reference sequence). V lost 2 bases, J lost 1 base, and 11 bases lay in between. This CDR3 is built from 15 residues. The CDR3 DNA is TGCGCCAGCAGTGAGGACCCGACACCCCAAGAGACCCAGTACTTC. Translated: CASSEDPTPQETQYF.

The chain employs TRBV2 and TRBJ2-2; the match to TRBD2 covers 9 bases. Germline V gene data show CDR1 as SNHLY and CDR2 as FYNNEI. This CDR3 is built from 15 residues. The J segment lost 6 bases and the V segment lost 4 bases, leaving 6 bases of the junction unmatched. CDR3 loop: CASSGIAGASGELFF. The DNA of the CDR3 is TGTGCCAGCAGTGGAATAGCGGGAGCCTCCGGGGAGCTGTTTTTT.

This clone was seen once. In DNA, the CDR3 is TGTGCCAGCAGTGCCGGGGTCACCGGGGAGCTGTTTTTT. This translates into CASSAGVTGELFF. The chain uses TRBV6-2 or TRBV6-3 and TRBJ2-2, with TRBD2 as a possible D gene (5 bases). Trimming left V 5 bases short and J 4 bases short, with 8 bases between. This CDR3 is built from 13 residues. Germline values: CDR1 MNHEY, CDR2 SVGEGT.

The rearrangement uses TRBV5-4 and TRBJ1-6; a possible D gene is TRBD1 (6 bases). The CDR3 is made up of 17 amino acids. The germline CDR1 and CDR2 sequences are SGHNT and YYREEE (reference sequence). Trimming cost V 4 bases and J 7 bases, with 21 bases left between them. The CDR3 loop reads CASSVAGPPGENSPLHF. CDR3 nucleotides: TGTGCCAGCAGCGTGGCCGGGCCCCCAGGGGAGAATTCACCCCTCCACTTT.

This sequence joins TRBV7-2 and TRBJ1-1, with a weak D call TRBD1 (6 bases). Trimming pared 2 bases from V and 5 bases from J, leaving 12 bases between. Germline CDR1 SGHTA, CDR2 FQGNSA. This CDR3 region has 14 residues. This CDR3 is CASSLLQGGTEAFF. The CDR3 region has the DNA TGTGCCAGCAGCTTATTACAGGGAGGGACTGAAGCTTTCTTT.

This rearrangement joins TRBV6-6 to TRBJ1-1; maybe TRBD1 (5 bases). Germline loops: CDR1 MNHNY, CDR2 SVGAGI (reference sequence). The CDR3 loop spans 14 amino acids. V was cut by 2 bases and J by 5 bases, with 12 bases left in between. The CDR3 loop reads CASSYIQAGTEAFF. CDR3 DNA sequence: TGTGCCAGCAGTTACATCCAGGCAGGGACTGAAGCTTTCTTT.

V gene TRBV2 combines with J gene TRBJ1-2; D not certain. The CDR3 covers 16 residues. V was shortened by 0 bases and J by 7 bases, with 18 bases between the two germline ends. Germline CDR1 reads SNHLY; CDR2 reads FYNNEI. The DNA of the CDR3 is TGTGCCAGCAGTGAAGCGCGGCTAAGAGGGTCTTCTGGCTACACCTTC. This sequence encodes CASSEARLRGSSGYTF.

The chain couples TRBV5-5 to TRBJ1-1; D perhaps matches TRBD1 (5 bases). V lost 0 bases and J 5 bases, leaving 11 bases between the germline ends. Per germline, CDR1 SGHKS and CDR2 YYEKEE (reference sequence). This CDR3 is 14 amino acids long. The CDR3 region is CASSLVAGGTEAFF. The CDR3 DNA reads as TGTGCCAGCAGCTTGGTGGCGGGGGGGACTGAAGCTTTCTTT.

V usage is TRBV9 and J usage is TRBJ2-3; 16 nucleotides agree with TRBD2. Germline V gene data show CDR1 as SGDLS and CDR2 as YYNGEE. V dropped 3 bases and J dropped 5; count of bases not matched to a gene: 3. There are 16 residues in the CDR3. DNA of the CDR3: TGTGCCAGCAGCGCGGGACTAGCGGGGGGGCAAGATACGCAGTATTTT. Protein: CASSAGLAGGQDTQYF. The full variable domain, its missing parts supplied by reference TRBV9 and TRBJ2-3, is DSGVTQTPKHLITATGQRVTLRCSPRSGDLSVYWYQQSLDQGLQFLIQYYNGEERAKGNILERFSAQQFPDLHSELNLSSLELGDSALYFCASSAGLAGGQDTQYFGPGTRLTVL.

This chain uses TRBV18 with TRBJ1-5, with D perhaps matching TRBD1 (6 bases). The CDR3 is 14 amino acids. Deletions cut 7 bases from V and 1 base from J, with 11 bases between. Germline CDR1 reads KGHSH; CDR2 reads LQKENI. The CDR3: CASCRGASNQPQHF. Written as DNA, the CDR3 is TGTGCCAGCTGCCGGGGGGCCAGCAATCAGCCCCAGCATTTT.

This clone was recorded a few times. The chain uses TRBV10-3 and TRBJ2-7; perhaps TRBD2 as D (5 bases). Germline V gene lookup returns CDR1 ENHRY and CDR2 SYGVKD. V lost 3 bases to trimming and J lost 4 bases, with 13 bases between them. CDR3 size: 14 residues. In DNA form, the CDR3 reads TGTGCCATCAGTGACCCTCCGGACTCGTACGAGCAGTACTTC. This sequence encodes CAISDPPDSYEQYF.

The CDR3 here is CASSPVRERDGYTF. DNA for the CDR3: TGTGCCAGCTCACCCGTGCGGGAGAGGGATGGCTACACCTTC. This sequence joins TRBV18 and TRBJ1-2; D unresolved. CDR1 and CDR2 from the germline V gene are KGHSH and LQKENI. This CDR3 has 14 residues. Trimming shortened V by 3 bases and J by 6 bases, and 14 bases separated the two germline ends.

This chain connects TRBV20-1 to TRBJ1-6; a weak D match, TRBD1 (6 bases). The CDR3 has 14 residues. The V and J ends lost 4 bases and 8 bases respectively, with 15 bases between them. Per germline, CDR1 DFQATT and CDR2 SNEGSKA (reference sequence). CDR3: CSATETGKDSPLHF. The CDR3 DNA follows: TGCAGTGCTACTGAGACAGGCAAGGATTCACCCCTCCACTTT.

This chain connects TRBV6-5 to TRBJ2-7, with D possibly TRBD1 on 5 matching bases. CDR1 MNHEY and CDR2 SVGAGI come from the germline V gene. The ends were cut back, 0 bases at V and 4 bases at J, with 10 bases in the middle. The CDR3 contains 14 residues. In DNA, the CDR3 is TGTGCCAGCAGTTACTCGGCAGGGTTATACGAGCAGTACTTC. This sequence encodes CASSYSAGLYEQYF.

The chain employs TRBV24-1 and TRBJ2-7; TRBD2 agrees at 9 bases. The junction had 11 bases not matched to a gene; V was cut back by 4 bases and J by 5 bases. Germline CDR1 is KGHDR and CDR2 is SFDVKD. The length of the CDR3 is 16 residues. CDR3 amino acids: CATSDSRAGGINEQYF. The CDR3 region has the DNA TGTGCCACCAGTGACTCCAGAGCGGGAGGTATCAACGAGCAGTACTTC.

J is TRBJ2-5 and V is TRBV5-1; 12 nucleotides align to TRBD2. Per the germline V gene, CDR1 is SGHRS and CDR2 is YFSETQ. The ends lost 4 bases at V and 5 bases at J; junction bases unmatched: 6. The CDR3 covers 15 residues. In DNA, the CDR3 is TGCGCCAGCAGCGACGGACTAGCGGGACGGGAGACCCAGTACTTC. Its protein is CASSDGLAGRETQYF.

This clone was recorded only once. The rearrangement uses TRBV27 and TRBJ2-4, with TRBD2 identical over 13 bases. Germline V CDR1 and CDR2: MNHEY, SMNVEV (reference sequence). V lost 5 bases to trimming and J lost 10 bases; unmatched junction nucleotides: 5. The CDR3 has 14 amino acids. CDR3 protein: CASSPGLAGVIQYF. The CDR3 DNA follows: TGTGCCAGCAGTCCCGGACTAGCGGGAGTAATTCAGTACTTC.

The chain uses TRBV19 and TRBJ2-7, with TRBD1 identical over 10 bases. The trim removed 5 bases at V and 5 bases at J, leaving 9 bases unmatched. The CDR3 is 15 residues long. Germline CDR1 LNHDA, CDR2 SQIVND (reference sequence). The CDR3 is CASSFRQGAIHEQYF. CDR3 coding DNA: TGTGCCAGTAGTTTCCGACAGGGGGCAATCCACGAGCAGTACTTC.